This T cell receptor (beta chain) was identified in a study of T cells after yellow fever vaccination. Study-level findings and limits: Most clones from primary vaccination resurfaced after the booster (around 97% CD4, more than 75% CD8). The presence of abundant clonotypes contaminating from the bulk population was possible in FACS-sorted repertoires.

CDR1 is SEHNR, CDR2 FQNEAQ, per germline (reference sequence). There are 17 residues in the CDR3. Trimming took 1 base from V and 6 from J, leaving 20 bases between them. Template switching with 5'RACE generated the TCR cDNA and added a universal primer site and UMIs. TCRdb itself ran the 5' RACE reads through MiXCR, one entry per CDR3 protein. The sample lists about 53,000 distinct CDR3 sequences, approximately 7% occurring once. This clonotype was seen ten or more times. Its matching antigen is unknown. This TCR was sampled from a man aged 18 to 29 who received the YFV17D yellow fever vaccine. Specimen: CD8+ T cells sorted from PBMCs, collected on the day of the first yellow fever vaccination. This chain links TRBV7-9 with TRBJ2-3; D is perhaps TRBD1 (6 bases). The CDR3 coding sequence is TGTGCCAGCAGCTTAGTTTGGAAGTTGGCAGGGGACGATACGCAGTATTTT. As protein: CASSLVWKLAGDDTQYF. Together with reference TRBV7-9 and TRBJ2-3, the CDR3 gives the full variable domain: DTGVSQNPRHKITKRGQNVTFRCDPISEHNRLYWYRQTLGQGPEFLTYFQNEAQLEKSRLLSDRFSAERPKGSFSTLEIQRTEQGDSAMYLCASSLVWKLAGDDTQYFGPGTRLTVL.